One sample yielded the 24 T cell receptor beta chains listed below, sequenced in a study of cytomegalovirus exposure and HLA in healthy donors. The primer mix had 60 Vbeta and 13 Jbeta primers. Some clones are missing from TCRdb's copy, which holds only in-frame ones; the method was immunoSEQ multiplex PCR. Found here are about 100,000 clones, around 80% of them singletons; the top ten hold 0.7% to 0.85%. Sequencing was carried out using PBMCs. The receptor source for this set is a woman in her sixties or seventies in good health and CMV-seronegative.

The chain joins TRBV27 to TRBJ1-2; D gene ambiguous. Germline CDR1 is MNHEY and CDR2 is SMNVEV (reference sequence). This CDR3 spans 13 amino acids. V lost 8 bases, J lost 4 bases, and 14 bases lay in between. As DNA, the CDR3 is TGTGCCAGCCGCGGGGAGTATCCCTATGGCTACACCTTC. Residues: CASRGEYPYGYTF.

This clone was picked up a small number of times. This chain links TRBV6-6 with TRBJ2-7; a possible D gene is TRBD1 (5 bases). This CDR3 has 15 amino acids. Trimming left V 1 base short and J 5 bases short, with 15 bases between. Germline V gene lookup returns CDR1 MNHNY and CDR2 SVGAGI (reference sequence). The CDR3 region has the DNA TGTGCCAGCAGTTACTTTTACCAGGGAATGGACGAGCAGTACTTC. As protein: CASSYFYQGMDEQYF.

V gene TRBV4-1 combines with J gene TRBJ2-4, with 7 bases fitting TRBD2. CDR1 and CDR2 from the germline V gene are MGHRA and YSYEKL. The CDR3 covers 18 residues. Unmatched junction bases numbered 9, after V lost 1 base and J lost 0 bases. CDR3 sequence (DNA): TGCGCCAGCAGCCAAGGTGTCGGGGGGAATAAAGCCAAAAACATTCAGTACTTC. This translates into CASSQGVGGNKAKNIQYF.

Written as DNA, the CDR3 is TGTGCCAGCAGAACAGGGTTCCGCAGCTCCTACGAGCAGTACTTC. It is translated as CASRTGFRSSYEQYF. The rearrangement joins TRBV5-6 to TRBJ2-7, with D maybe TRBD1 (6 bases). The V gene's germline CDR1 is SGHDT and CDR2 YYEEEE. This CDR3 has 15 residues. The V gene lost 5 bases and the J gene lost 0 bases, with 15 bases spanning the gap.

This clone came up a few times. This rearrangement joins TRBV10-3 to TRBJ2-3; TRBD1 aligns across 9 bases. The V gene end was trimmed by 2 bases and the J gene end by 2 bases; junction bases not matched to a gene: 11. CDR3 length: 18 amino acids. Germline values: CDR1 ENHRY, CDR2 SYGVKD. The CDR3 DNA follows: TGTGCCATCAGTGAGACACAGGGGGCGGGCCCTACCACAGATACGCAGTATTTT. This codes for CAISETQGAGPTTDTQYF.

This rearrangement joins TRBV5-1 to TRBJ2-7; 9 nucleotides line up with TRBD1. The CDR3 totals 16 residues. Germline-derived CDR1 and CDR2 are SGHRS and YFSETQ. V was clipped by 3 bases and J by 0 bases; unmatched bases: 7. The CDR3 coding sequence is TGCGCCAGCAGCTATACAGGGACAGGGAGCTCCTACGAGCAGTACTTC. It codes for CASSYTGTGSSYEQYF.

V is TRBV6-5 and J is TRBJ2-1; D is ambiguous. CDR1 MNHEY and CDR2 SVGAGI come from the germline V gene. The CDR3 has 14 amino acids. V lost 2 bases and J lost 4, with 9 bases in between. Written as DNA, the CDR3 is TGTGCCAGCAGTTACGGCTTGATGTACAATGAGCAGTTCTTC. This codes for CASSYGLMYNEQFF.

The chain couples TRBV19 to TRBJ2-3; weak D call: TRBD2 (7 bases). This CDR3 region has 14 residues. Germline V CDR1 and CDR2: LNHDA, SQIVND (reference sequence). Trimming removed 6 bases from V and 4 bases from J, with 14 bases in between. CDR3 sequence (DNA): TGTGCCAGTAGAGGAGGGGGGGCGGCAGATACGCAGTATTTT. Residues: CASRGGGAADTQYF.

This chain links TRBV9 with TRBJ2-1; the match to TRBD2 covers 10 bases. Germline V CDR1 and CDR2: SGDLS, YYNGEE. Trimming at V came to 4 bases and at J to 9 bases, leaving 10 bases not matched to a gene. The CDR3 has 15 amino acids. DNA of the CDR3: TGTGCCAGCAGCCTCCACAGCGGGGGGGGCGGTGAGCAGTTCTTC. This translates into CASSLHSGGGGEQFF.

The V call is TRBV4-3, the J call TRBJ2-1; 8 nucleotides agree with TRBD2. This CDR3 spans 17 amino acids. Trimming at V came to 1 base and at J to 8 bases, leaving 13 bases not matched to a gene. Germline V CDR1 and CDR2: LGHNA, YSLEER. CDR3 in amino acids: CASSQGGLLAVGDEQFF. CDR3 in DNA: TGCGCCAGCAGCCAAGGGGGCCTACTAGCGGTGGGGGATGAGCAGTTCTTC.

V gene TRBV10-3 combines with J gene TRBJ1-1; no firm D call. CDR1 ENHRY and CDR2 SYGVKD come from the germline V gene. V lost 6 bases to trimming and J lost 7 bases, with 12 bases between them. The CDR3 runs to 12 residues. The CDR3 reads CAIRRGRDEAFF. The CDR3 bases are TGTGCCATCAGGAGAGGCCGGGATGAAGCTTTCTTT.

The chain combines TRBV25-1 with TRBJ2-1; TRBD2 matches 11 bases. Germline CDR1 MGHDK, CDR2 SYGVNS. The CDR3 contains 15 residues. V was pared by 4 bases and J by 3 bases, with 2 bases of the junction left unmatched. In DNA form, the CDR3 reads TGTGCCAGCAGTGGACTAGCGGGGCTCTACAATGAGCAGTTCTTC. Its translation: CASSGLAGLYNEQFF.

The chain carries TRBV5-1 and TRBJ2-1, with 12 bases matching TRBD2. V lost 0 bases, J lost 6 bases, and 1 base stayed unmatched. The germline V gene encodes CDR1 SGHRS and CDR2 YFSETQ. The CDR3 has 15 amino acids. The CDR3: CASSLGLAGVNEQFF. The DNA for the CDR3 is TGCGCCAGCAGCTTGGGACTAGCGGGAGTCAATGAGCAGTTCTTC.

V and J are TRBV14 and TRBJ2-7; 9 bases map to TRBD2. Germline values: CDR1 SGHDN, CDR2 FVKESK. This CDR3 comprises 21 residues. V shed 1 base and J 2 bases; nucleotides not matched to a gene: 21. The chain's CDR3 is CASSQVPGTSRSHYTPYEQYF. Here the CDR3 DNA reads TGTGCCAGCAGCCAAGTCCCCGGGACTAGCAGGAGCCACTACACTCCCTACGAGCAGTACTTC.

The table lists this clone with a count of one. Different DNA sequences within this sample yield the same CDR3. This chain uses TRBV27 with TRBJ2-7; the match to TRBD2 covers 10 bases. This CDR3 spans 16 amino acids. V lost 0 bases, J lost 4 bases, and 6 bases stayed unmatched. Germline assignment: CDR1 MNHEY and CDR2 SMNVEV (reference sequence). DNA for the CDR3: TGTGCCAGCAGTTTATCGGGGCTAGCGGGAGTATACGAGCAGTACTTC. This codes for CASSLSGLAGVYEQYF.

The chain joins TRBV7-2 to TRBJ2-3; TRBD1 aligns across 7 bases. Germline values: CDR1 SGHTA, CDR2 FQGNSA. This CDR3 is built from 17 residues. V was pared by 4 bases and J by 8 bases, with 18 bases of the junction left unmatched. The DNA for the CDR3 is TGTGCCAGCAGCTCGGGGTTACAGGGGATTGTGTCGGGTACGCAGTATTTT. It encodes CASSSGLQGIVSGTQYF.

This rearrangement joins TRBV14 to TRBJ2-7; D is uncertain. CDR1 and CDR2 from the germline V gene are SGHDN and FVKESK. V gave up 1 base and J gave up 3 bases, with 13 bases separating them. The CDR3 has 15 amino acids. CDR3 bases: TGTGCCAGCAGCCAAGCAGTCGGAGCCTACTACGAGCAGTACTTC. Translating it yields CASSQAVGAYYEQYF.

This clone was seen only a few times. J is TRBJ2-1 and V is TRBV7-9; 7 nucleotides align to TRBD1. The CDR3 consists of 15 residues. Germline CDR1 and CDR2: SEHNR and FQNEAQ (reference sequence). Losses at the gene ends were 4 bases for V and 5 bases for J; bases not matched to a gene: 8. The CDR3 here is CASSSLLTGHNEQFF. DNA for the CDR3: TGTGCCAGCAGCTCCCTTTTGACAGGGCACAATGAGCAGTTCTTC.

For the CDR3, the DNA is TGTGCCAGCAGTTACTCCGCCACTAATCAGCCCCAGCATTTT. Residues: CASSYSATNQPQHF. This chain uses TRBV6-6 with TRBJ1-5; D uncertain. The germline V and J ends were trimmed by 0 bases and 4 bases, with 7 bases remaining between them. Germline V CDR1 and CDR2: MNHNY, SVGAGI (reference sequence). The CDR3 has 14 amino acids.

The CDR3 loop is CASSLLGQGAKTEAFF. The CDR3 DNA reads as TGTGCCAGCAGCCTCCTCGGGCAGGGGGCAAAGACTGAAGCTTTCTTT. The chain carries TRBV14 and TRBJ1-1; TRBD1 matches at 8 bases. The junction had 12 bases not matched to a gene; V was cut back by 4 bases and J by 5 bases. This CDR3 is built from 16 residues. Looked up from germline, CDR1 is SGHDN and CDR2 is FVKESK.

The J gene is TRBJ1-2, the V gene TRBV28; the match to TRBD1 covers 7 bases. The germline V gene has CDR1 MDHEN and CDR2 SYDVKM. This CDR3 region has 15 residues. V trimming: 6 bases; J trimming: 3 bases; junction bases outside the gene matches: 10. CDR3 in amino acids: CASSPPGQRHYGYTF. DNA for the CDR3: TGTGCCAGCAGCCCGCCGGGACAGCGCCACTATGGCTACACCTTC.

The chain carries TRBV4-3 and TRBJ1-5, with 9 bases aligning to TRBD1. Germline V lookup: CDR1 LGHNA, CDR2 YSLEER. J was trimmed by 4 bases and V by 0 bases; bases with no gene match: 7. The CDR3 loop spans 17 amino acids. CDR3 nucleotides: TGCGCCAGCAGCCAAGATCCGGCGGGGACAGGGAATCAGCCCCAGCATTTT. Amino acid sequence: CASSQDPAGTGNQPQHF.

The CDR3 DNA reads as TGTGCCAGCAGTGAACCGGGGGAACGCACAGATACGCAGTATTTT. Protein product: CASSEPGERTDTQYF. The rearrangement links TRBV25-1 to TRBJ2-3, with D possibly matching TRBD2 (6 bases). Trimming left V 2 bases short and J 1 base short, with 10 bases between. This CDR3 contains 15 residues. CDR1 is MGHDK and CDR2 is SYGVNS in the germline V gene.

A single count supports this clone. V and J are TRBV6-1 and TRBJ1-1; 7 nucleotides match TRBD1. Trimming cost V 7 bases and J 2 bases; bases outside gene matches: 10. This CDR3 is 15 amino acids long. CDR1 is MNHNS and CDR2 is SASEGT in the germline V gene. CDR3 residues: CASTFPGQLNTEAFF. The CDR3 DNA is TGTGCCAGCACCTTCCCGGGACAGCTAAACACTGAAGCTTTCTTT.